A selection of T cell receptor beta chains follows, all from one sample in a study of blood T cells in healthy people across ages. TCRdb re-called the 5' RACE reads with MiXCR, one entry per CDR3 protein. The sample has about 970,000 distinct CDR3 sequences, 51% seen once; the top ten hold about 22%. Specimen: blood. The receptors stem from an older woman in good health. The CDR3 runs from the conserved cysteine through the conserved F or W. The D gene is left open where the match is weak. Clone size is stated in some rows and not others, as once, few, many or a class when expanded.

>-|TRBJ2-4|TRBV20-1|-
CRVARAKNIQYF
TGCAGAGTGGCGCGAGCCAAAAACATTCAGTACTTC
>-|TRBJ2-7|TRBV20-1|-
CSARDPQGSYEQYF
TGCAGTGCTAGAGATCCACAGGGATCCTACGAGCAGTACTTC
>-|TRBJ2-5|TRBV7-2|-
CVSSREGIETQYF
TGTGTCAGCAGCCGAGAAGGAATAGAGACCCAGTACTTC
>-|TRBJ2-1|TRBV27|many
CASIKGRSHNEQFF
TGTGCCAGCATTAAAGGGAGATCCCACAATGAGCAGTTCTTC
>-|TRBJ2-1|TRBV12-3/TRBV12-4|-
CASSSSRYNEQFF
TGTGCCAGCAGCTCAAGTAGGTACAATGAGCAGTTCTTC
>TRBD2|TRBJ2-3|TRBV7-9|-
CASSPGLAGASDTQYF
TGTGCCAGCAGCCCGGGACTAGCGGGAGCGTCAGATACGCAGTATTTT
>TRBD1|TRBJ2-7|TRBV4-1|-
CAGSQAGTGPPYEQYF
TGCGCCGGCAGCCAAGCAGGGACAGGCCCTCCCTACGAGCAGTACTTC
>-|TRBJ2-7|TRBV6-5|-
CASSYSSESSIYEQYF
TGTGCCAGCAGTTACTCATCGGAGAGCTCAATCTACGAGCAGTACTTC
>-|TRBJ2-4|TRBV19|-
CASRGRGSDIQYF
TGTGCCAGTAGGGGACGGGGCAGTGACATTCAGTACTTC
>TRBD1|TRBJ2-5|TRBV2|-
CASTAGTGLQETQYF
TGTGCCAGCACGGCCGGGACAGGGTTGCAAGAGACCCAGTACTTC
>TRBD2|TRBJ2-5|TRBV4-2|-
CASSQHLGLASETQYF
TGTGCCAGCAGCCAGCACTTGGGACTAGCGTCGGAGACCCAGTACTTC
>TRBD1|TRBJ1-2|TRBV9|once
CATGTGQWDYTF
TGTGCCACAGGGACAGGACAGTGGGACTACACCTTC
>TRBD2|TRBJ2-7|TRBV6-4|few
CASSGTSGYEQYF
TGTGCCAGCAGTGGGACTAGCGGCTACGAGCAGTACTTC
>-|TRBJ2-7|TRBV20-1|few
CSAEGGHSEQYF
TGCAGTGCTGAGGGGGGACACTCCGAGCAGTACTTC
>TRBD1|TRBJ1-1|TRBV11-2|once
CASSLGDRGYTEAFF
TGTGCCAGCAGCTTGGGGGACAGGGGGTACACTGAAGCTTTCTTT
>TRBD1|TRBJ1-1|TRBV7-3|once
CASSLTNRGETEAFF
TGTGCCAGCAGCTTAACGAACAGGGGAGAAACTGAAGCTTTCTTT
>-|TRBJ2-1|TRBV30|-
CAWKSGLNNEQFF
TGTGCCTGGAAATCCGGACTGAACAATGAGCAGTTCTTC
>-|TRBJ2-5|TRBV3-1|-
CASSQALTGLAGGTQYF
TGTGCCAGCAGCCAAGCCTTAACCGGGCTAGCTGGTGGGACCCAGTACTTC
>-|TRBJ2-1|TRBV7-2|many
CASSRLYGNEQFF
TGTGCCAGCAGCAGACTCTATGGCAATGAGCAGTTCTTC
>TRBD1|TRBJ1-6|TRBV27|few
CATRTGGVNSPLHF
TGTGCCACCCGGACAGGGGGGGTTAATTCACCCCTCCACTTT
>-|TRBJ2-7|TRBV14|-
CTSSQVNLEQYF
TGTACCAGCAGCCAAGTTAATCTCGAGCAGTACTTC
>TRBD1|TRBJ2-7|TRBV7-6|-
CASSAQDEDRLPYEQYF
TGTGCCAGCAGCGCACAGGACGAGGACAGGCTCCCCTACGAGCAGTACTTC
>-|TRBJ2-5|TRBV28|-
CASSPHGGDETQYF
TGTGCCAGCAGTCCCCACGGCGGGGATGAGACCCAGTACTTC
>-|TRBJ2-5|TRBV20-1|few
CSANGRGYPQETQYF
TGCAGTGCAAACGGGCGGGGTTACCCCCAAGAGACCCAGTACTTC
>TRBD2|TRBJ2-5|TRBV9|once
CASSLTSARNEQYF
TGTGCCAGCAGCCTGACTAGCGCACGCAATGAGCAGTACTTC
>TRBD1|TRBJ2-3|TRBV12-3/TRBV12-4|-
CASSGTRGDTQYF
TGTGCCAGCAGTGGGACCAGGGGGGATACGCAGTATTTT
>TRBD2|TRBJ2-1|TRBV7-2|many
CASSLPPGTSGGAIRNEQFF
TGTGCCAGCAGCTTACCCCCCGGGACTAGCGGGGGGGCCATTAGAAATGAGCAGTTCTTC
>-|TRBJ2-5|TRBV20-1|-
CSARDRTGGMTQYF
TGCAGTGCTAGAGATAGGACTGGGGGGATGACCCAGTACTTC
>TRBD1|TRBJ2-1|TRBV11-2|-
CASSVQGYQETQFF
TGTGCCAGCAGCGTACAGGGGTACCAAGAGACCCAGTTCTTC
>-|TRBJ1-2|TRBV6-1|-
CAGAQEPYGYTF
TGTGCCGGCGCCCAGGAGCCATATGGCTACACCTTC
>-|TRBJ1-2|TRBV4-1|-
CASSQATKGGYGYTF
TGCGCCAGCAGCCAAGCAACTAAAGGGGGGTATGGCTACACCTTC
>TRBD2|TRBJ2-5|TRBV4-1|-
CASSQGPGLAGHETQYF
TGCGCCAGCAGCCAAGGACCGGGACTAGCGGGACACGAGACCCAGTACTTC
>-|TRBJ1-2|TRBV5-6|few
CASSSRIWAGYTF
TGTGCCAGCAGCTCCCGGATCTGGGCTGGCTACACCTTC
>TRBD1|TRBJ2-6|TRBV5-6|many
CASSLAGQGSSGANVLTF
TGTGCCAGCAGCTTGGCGGGACAGGGGAGCTCTGGGGCCAACGTCCTGACTTTC
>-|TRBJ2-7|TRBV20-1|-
CSARDRSGWRSYEQYF
TGCAGTGCTAGAGATCGGAGCGGGTGGCGCTCCTACGAGCAGTACTTC
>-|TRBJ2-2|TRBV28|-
CASSPYANTGELFF
TGTGCCAGCAGCCCCTACGCGAACACCGGGGAGCTGTTTTTT
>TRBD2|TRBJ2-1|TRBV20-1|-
CSARLTSGYNEQFF
TGCAGTGCTAGGTTAACTAGCGGTTACAATGAGCAGTTCTTC
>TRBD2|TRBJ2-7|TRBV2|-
CASKRQGNLAGSSYEQYF
TGTGCCAGCAAAAGACAGGGTAATCTAGCGGGGAGCTCCTACGAGCAGTACTTC
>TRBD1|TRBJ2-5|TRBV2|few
CASTLQGSQETQYF
TGTGCCAGCACCTTACAGGGGAGCCAAGAGACCCAGTACTTC
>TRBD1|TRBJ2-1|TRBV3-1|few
CASSQGGTGTERNEQFF
TGTGCCAGCAGCCAAGGGGGGACCGGGACAGAGAGAAATGAGCAGTTCTTC
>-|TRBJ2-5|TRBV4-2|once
CASSQDAAQETQYF
TGTGCCAGCAGCCAAGATGCCGCACAAGAGACCCAGTACTTC
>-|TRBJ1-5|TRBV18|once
CASSPGLQPQHF
TGTGCCAGCTCACCAGGTCTGCAGCCCCAGCATTTT
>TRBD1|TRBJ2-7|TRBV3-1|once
CASSRSGQDLYEQYF
TGTGCCAGCAGCCGATCTGGACAGGATTTATACGAGCAGTACTTC
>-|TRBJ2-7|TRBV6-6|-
CASSLKQATNYEQYF
TGTGCCAGCAGTTTAAAACAGGCTACAAACTACGAGCAGTACTTC
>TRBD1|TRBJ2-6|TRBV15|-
CATSRGTGVGANVLTF
TGTGCCACCAGCAGAGGGACAGGAGTAGGGGCCAACGTCCTGACTTTC
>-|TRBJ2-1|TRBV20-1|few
CSAGARLNEQFF
TGCAGTGCTGGAGCTCGGCTAAATGAGCAGTTCTTC
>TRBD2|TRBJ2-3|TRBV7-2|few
CASIRDSGRARDTQYF
TGTGCCAGCATCCGGGATAGCGGGAGGGCCCGGGATACGCAGTATTTT
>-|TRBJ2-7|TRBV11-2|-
CTSSPDSFYEQYF
TGTACCAGCAGCCCGGACAGTTTCTACGAGCAGTACTTC
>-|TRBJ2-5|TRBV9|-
CASGRTANQETQYF
TGTGCCAGCGGCCGGACAGCCAACCAAGAGACCCAGTACTTC
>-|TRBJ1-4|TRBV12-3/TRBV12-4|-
CASKAGPTNEKLFF
TGTGCCAGCAAAGCAGGACCAACTAATGAAAAACTGTTTTTT
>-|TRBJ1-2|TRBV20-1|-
CSASQGRYGYTF
TGCAGTGCTAGTCAGGGGCGTTATGGCTACACCTTC
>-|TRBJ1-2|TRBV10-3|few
CAISEPPESYGYTF
TGTGCCATCAGTGAGCCTCCCGAATCCTATGGCTACACCTTC
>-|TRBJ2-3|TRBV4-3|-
CANSRRDSYTDTQYF
TGCGCCAACAGCCGCAGGGACTCTTACACAGATACGCAGTATTTT